This T cell receptor (beta chain) was sequenced for a study of cytomegalovirus exposure and HLA in healthy donors. Both 60 Vbeta primers and 13 Jbeta primers went into the PCR. Assay: immunoSEQ multiplex PCR; the TCRdb copy retains only in-frame clones and omits some. The table includes about 140,000 clones, about 80% detected once. The CDR3 is 13 amino acids. Looked up from germline, CDR1 is SGHDT and CDR2 is YYEEEE. With 0 bases removed from V and 6 bases from J, the gap between germline ends came to 8 bases. Findings and limits, study-wide: Researchers reported in a later analysis that a missense DCLRE1C variant was tied to TCR beta V- and J-gene trimming. At a 0.05 false discovery rate, a later analysis found around 17,000 TCR beta sequences to be associated with HLA alleles. Earlier results showed most TCR beta V segments being productive about 90% or about 30% of the time.

A note on this clone: Its antigen is undetermined.

The genes are TRBV5-6 and TRBJ2-3; no clear D. Sequencing used PBMCs. This receptor was identified in a man aged 40-49 years in good health and CMV-seropositive. The CDR3 nucleotides read TGTGCCAGCAGCTTGGCCACAGCTGATACGCAGTATTTT. It yields the protein CASSLATADTQYF.